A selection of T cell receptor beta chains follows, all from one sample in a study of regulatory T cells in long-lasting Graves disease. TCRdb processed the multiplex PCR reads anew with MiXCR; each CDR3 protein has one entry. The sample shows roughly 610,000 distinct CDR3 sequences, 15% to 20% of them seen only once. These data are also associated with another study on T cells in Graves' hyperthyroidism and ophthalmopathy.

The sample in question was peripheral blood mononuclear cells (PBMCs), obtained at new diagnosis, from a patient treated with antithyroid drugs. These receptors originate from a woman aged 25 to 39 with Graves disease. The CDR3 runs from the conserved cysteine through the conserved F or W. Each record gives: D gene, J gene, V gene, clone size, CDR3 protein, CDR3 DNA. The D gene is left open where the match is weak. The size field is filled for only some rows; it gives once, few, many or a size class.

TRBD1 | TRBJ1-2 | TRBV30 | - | CACPGTGGVNYGYTF | TGTGCCTGCCCGGGGACAGGGGGAGTTAACTATGGCTACACCTTC
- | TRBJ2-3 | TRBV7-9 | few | CASSPMGAGYTDTQYF | TGTGCCAGCAGCCCGATGGGGGCGGGATACACAGATACGCAGTATTTT
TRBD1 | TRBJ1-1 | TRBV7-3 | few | CASSASGGRTEAFF | TGTGCCAGCAGCGCGTCAGGGGGAAGAACTGAAGCTTTCTTT
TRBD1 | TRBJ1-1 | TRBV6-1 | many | CACARDRGMNTEAFF | TGTGCCTGCGCACGGGACAGGGGAATGAACACTGAAGCTTTCTTT
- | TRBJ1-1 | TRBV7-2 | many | CASSSHSNTEAFF | TGTGCCAGCAGCTCCCACTCGAACACTGAAGCTTTCTTT
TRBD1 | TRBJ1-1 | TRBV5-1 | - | CASSRQGQGNTEAFF | TGCGCCAGCAGCAGGCAGGGACAGGGGAACACTGAAGCTTTCTTT
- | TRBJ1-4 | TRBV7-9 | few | CASRVQYEKLFF | TGTGCCAGCAGAGTCCAATACGAAAAACTGTTTTTT
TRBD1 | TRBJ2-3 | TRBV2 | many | CASIMDRATTDTQYF | TGTGCCAGCATCATGGACAGGGCCACCACAGATACGCAGTATTTT
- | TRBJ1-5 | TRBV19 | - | CASSIEGSPPQHF | TGTGCCAGTAGTATAGAAGGCAGCCCGCCCCAGCATTTT
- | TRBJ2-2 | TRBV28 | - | CASSSFTGELFF | TGTGCCAGCAGTTCATTCACCGGGGAGCTGTTTTTT
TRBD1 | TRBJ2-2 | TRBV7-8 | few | CASTLRGTVNTGELFF | TGTGCCAGCACCTTAAGGGGGACAGTGAACACCGGGGAGCTGTTTTTT
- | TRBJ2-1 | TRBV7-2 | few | CASSLHKVGAGIDEQFF | TGTGCCAGCAGCTTACATAAGGTAGGGGCCGGGATCGATGAGCAGTTCTTC
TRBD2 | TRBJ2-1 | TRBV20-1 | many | CSARLAGSYNEQFF | TGCAGTGCTAGACTAGCGGGTTCCTACAATGAGCAGTTCTTC
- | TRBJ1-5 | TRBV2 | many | CASSDERNQPQHF | TGTGCCAGCAGTGATGAGAGAAATCAGCCCCAGCATTTT
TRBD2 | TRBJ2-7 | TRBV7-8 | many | CASSEWTSTSGAYEQYF | TGTGCCAGCAGCGAGTGGACTTCAACTAGCGGCGCCTACGAGCAGTACTTC
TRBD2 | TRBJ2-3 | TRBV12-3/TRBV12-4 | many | CASTPWLAGTDTQYF | TGTGCCAGCACCCCCTGGCTAGCGGGCACAGATACGCAGTATTTT
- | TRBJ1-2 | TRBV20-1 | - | CSANTGLGYGYTF | TGCAGTGCTAACACAGGGTTGGGCTATGGCTACACCTTC
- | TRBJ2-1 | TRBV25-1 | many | CASSEYVGAAKNEQFF | TGTGCCAGCAGTGAATACGTGGGAGCGGCCAAGAATGAGCAGTTCTTC
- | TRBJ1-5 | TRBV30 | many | CAWSRTDRQPQHF | TGTGCCTGGAGTAGGACAGATCGTCAGCCCCAGCATTTT
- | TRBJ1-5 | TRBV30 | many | CAWSEGFGRVNNF | TGTGCCTGGAGTGAGGGGTTCGGCAGAGTAAATAATTTT
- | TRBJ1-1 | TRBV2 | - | CASRTRTAEAFF | TGTGCCAGCAGAACCCGGACAGCTGAAGCTTTCTTT
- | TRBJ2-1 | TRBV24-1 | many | CATSDGVEQFF | TGTGCCACCAGTGACGGTGTTGAGCAGTTCTTC